These 17 T cell receptor beta chains were all obtained from the same sample, sequenced in a study of T cells in localized non-small cell lung cancer. Clones were read by immunoSEQ multiplex PCR, and TCRdb kept only the in-frame ones, dropping some. The sample holds around 25,000 clones, approximately 87% seen once. The starting material was peripheral blood, obtained before any cancer treatment. Receptor source: a woman aged 40-69 years with stage I lung adenocarcinoma.

Relative to its sample, this clone is medium-sized. This chain uses TRBV11-3 with TRBJ2-1; 7 positions match TRBD2. There are 13 residues in the CDR3. V was clipped by 5 bases and J by 4 bases; unmatched bases: 2. CDR1 is SGHNT and CDR2 is YENEEA in the germline V gene. The CDR3 protein is CASSAGVYNEQFF. The DNA of the CDR3 is TGTGCCAGCAGCGCGGGAGTATACAATGAGCAGTTCTTC.

This clone came up once. The chain links TRBV2 to TRBJ2-2, with 11 bases identical to TRBD2. This CDR3 has 14 amino acids. The germline gives CDR1 SNHLY, CDR2 FYNNEI. J was trimmed by 7 bases and V by 7 bases; bases with no gene match: 5. CDR3: CASISGGAVGELFF. The DNA of the CDR3 is TGTGCCAGCATTAGCGGGGGGGCAGTCGGGGAGCTGTTTTTT.

The chain links TRBV7-3 to TRBJ1-2; D is unresolved. The CDR3 loop spans 13 amino acids. Germline lookup yields CDR1 SGHTA and CDR2 FQGTGA. Trimming pared 4 bases from V and 1 base from J, leaving 7 bases between. CDR3 in DNA: TGTGCCAGCAGCTCCGGGGTTAACTATGGCTACACCTTC. Amino acid sequence: CASSSGVNYGYTF.

The J gene is TRBJ2-3, the V gene TRBV7-2; TRBD1 might be the D (6 bases). CDR1 is SGHTA and CDR2 is FQGNSA in the germline V gene. V was trimmed by 1 base and J by 8 bases, leaving 13 bases between them. This CDR3 has 14 residues. The CDR3 DNA reads TGTGCCAGCAGCTTAGAGGGGCAGGGGCCTACGCAGTATTTT. Translation: CASSLEGQGPTQYF.

The chain combines TRBV7-9 with TRBJ1-1; 7 bases align to TRBD1. Unmatched junction bases numbered 4, after V lost 2 bases and J lost 7 bases. The CDR3 loop spans 13 amino acids. The germline V gene has CDR1 SEHNR and CDR2 FQNEAQ (reference sequence). CDR3 sequence: CASSLTGEGEAFF. The CDR3 nucleotides are TGTGCCAGCAGCTTAACAGGGGAGGGTGAAGCTTTCTTT.

This chain joins TRBV7-2 and TRBJ1-1, with D tentatively TRBD1 (6 bases). The CDR3 length is 15 residues. Trimming took 11 bases from V and 3 from J, leaving 22 bases between them. The germline gives CDR1 SGHTA, CDR2 FQGNSA. CDR3 sequence: CAGSGRGAVDTEAFF. DNA of the CDR3: TGTGCCGGATCCGGCAGGGGCGCGGTAGACACTGAAGCTTTCTTT. Using reference TRBV7-2 and TRBJ1-1 for the parts outside the CDR3, the full variable domain is GAGVSQSPSNKVTEKGKDVELRCDPISGHTALYWYRQSLGQGLEFLIYFQGNSAPDKSGLPSDRFSAERTGGSVSTLTIQRTQQEDSAVYLCAGSGRGAVDTEAFFGQGTRLTVV.

A single count supports this clone. This rearrangement joins TRBV28 to TRBJ1-1; D is uncertain. There are 13 residues in the CDR3. Between the trimmed V and J ends, which lost 5 bases and 0 bases, there was a span of 7 bases. Germline lookup yields CDR1 MDHEN and CDR2 SYDVKM. CDR3 amino acids: CASSPHLNTEAFF. The CDR3 DNA follows: TGTGCCAGCAGTCCCCATTTGAACACTGAAGCTTTCTTT.

This rearrangement joins TRBV7-2 to TRBJ2-7; 8 bases are a match to TRBD2. V was clipped by 3 bases and J by 6 bases; unmatched bases: 13. The CDR3 is made up of 16 amino acids. Germline CDR1 SGHTA, CDR2 FQGNSA. The CDR3 nucleotides read TGTGCCAGCAGCTTTCGAACCGGGGGGGCCGAAAGCGAGCAGTACTTC. It specifies CASSFRTGGAESEQYF. Using reference TRBV7-2 and TRBJ2-7 for the parts outside the CDR3, the full variable domain is GAGVSQSPSNKVTEKGKDVELRCDPISGHTALYWYRQSLGQGLEFLIYFQGNSAPDKSGLPSDRFSAERTGGSVSTLTIQRTQQEDSAVYLCASSFRTGGAESEQYFGPGTRLTVT.

The CDR3 loop reads CASSEGSYNSPLHF. CDR3 DNA: TGTGCCAGCAGTGAGGGCTCCTATAATTCACCCCTCCACTTT. The chain carries TRBV25-1 and TRBJ1-6; no clear D gene. The CDR3 contains 14 residues. The V gene lost 3 bases and the J gene lost 0 bases, with 3 bases spanning the gap. CDR1 and CDR2 (germline): MGHDK, SYGVNS.

The genes are TRBV13 and TRBJ2-3, with 11 bases that match TRBD2. Germline V lookup: CDR1 PRHDT, CDR2 FYEKMQ (reference sequence). The junction had 4 bases not matched to a gene; V was cut back by 2 bases and J by 3 bases. There are 16 residues in the CDR3. The DNA of the CDR3 is TGTGCCAGCAGCTTATCCGCTAGCGGGGGGACAGATACGCAGTATTTT. Translated: CASSLSASGGTDTQYF.

This clone was counted only a few times. This chain links TRBV4-2 with TRBJ1-2; tentatively, D is TRBD1 (5 bases). The germline V and J ends were trimmed by 1 base and 6 bases, with 12 bases remaining between them. This CDR3 is built from 14 residues. Germline V gene lookup returns CDR1 LGHNA and CDR2 YNFKEQ. CDR3 protein: CASSQVGTLDGYTF. The DNA of the CDR3 is TGTGCCAGCAGCCAAGTTGGGACCTTGGATGGCTACACCTTC.

As regards this clone: Other DNA sequences in the same sample also yield this CDR3. The CDR3 spells CASSSTGQTYEQYF. The DNA of the CDR3 is TGTGCCAGCAGCTCTACGGGACAGACCTACGAGCAGTACTTC. The chain carries TRBV7-8 and TRBJ2-7, with 7 bases matching TRBD1. Germline trimming cut 4 bases from V and 2 bases from J; bases unmatched to any gene: 5. Germline V gene sequence: CDR1 SGHVS, CDR2 FQNEAQ. The CDR3 loop spans 14 amino acids.

The chain links TRBV28 to TRBJ1-1; D remains unclear. V was cut by 5 bases and J by 3 bases, with 7 bases left in between. Germline-derived CDR1 and CDR2 are MDHEN and SYDVKM. The CDR3 contains 12 residues. The DNA for the CDR3 is TGTGCCAGCAGTCCAACTTACACTGAAGCTTTCTTT. Residues: CASSPTYTEAFF.

V and J are TRBV7-3 and TRBJ2-1; D perhaps matches TRBD2 (5 bases). Germline lookup yields CDR1 SGHTA and CDR2 FQGTGA. V was trimmed by 2 bases and J by 8 bases, leaving 10 bases between them. The CDR3 has 13 amino acids. Written as DNA, the CDR3 is TGTGCCAGCAGCTTAGGGATCGGGGATGAGCAGTTCTTC. It is translated as CASSLGIGDEQFF.

The chain has TRBV7-3 and TRBJ2-3; tentatively, D is TRBD2 (5 bases). The CDR3 is made up of 14 amino acids. Trimming stripped 1 base from V and 5 bases from J, with 10 bases between. The germline V gene has CDR1 SGHTA and CDR2 FQGTGA. The CDR3, as DNA: TGTGCCAGCAGCTTAAACCCAGGAGGAGATACGCAGTATTTT. This sequence encodes CASSLNPGGDTQYF.

The chain is built from TRBV6-5 and TRBJ1-2; 11 nucleotides line up with TRBD1. The CDR3 extends over 15 amino acids. The ends lost 6 bases at V and 4 bases at J; junction bases unmatched: 7. Germline CDR1 and CDR2: MNHEY and SVGAGI. CDR3 DNA sequence: TGTGCCAGCAGCCAGGACAGGGGGCTGCCCTATGGCTACACCTTC. Translated, it gives CASSQDRGLPYGYTF.

The chain recombines TRBV30 with TRBJ2-5, with D uncertain. Per germline, CDR1 GTSNPN and CDR2 SVGIG (reference sequence). The V and J ends lost 3 bases and 3 bases respectively, with 5 bases between them. There are 11 residues in the CDR3. CDR3 bases: TGTGCCTGGAGGACCGAAGAGACCCAGTACTTC. It translates to CAWRTEETQYF.